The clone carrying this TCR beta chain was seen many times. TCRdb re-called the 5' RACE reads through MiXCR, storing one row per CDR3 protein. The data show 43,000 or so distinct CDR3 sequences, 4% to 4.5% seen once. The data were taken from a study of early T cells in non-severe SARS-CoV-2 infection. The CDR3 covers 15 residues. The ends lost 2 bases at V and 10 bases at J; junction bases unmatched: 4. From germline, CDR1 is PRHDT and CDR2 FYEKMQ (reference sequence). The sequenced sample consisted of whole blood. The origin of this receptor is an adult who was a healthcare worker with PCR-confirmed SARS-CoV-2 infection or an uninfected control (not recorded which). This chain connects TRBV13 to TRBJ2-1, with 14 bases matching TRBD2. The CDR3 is CASSLRLAGGLEQFF. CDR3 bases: TGTGCCAGCAGCTTAAGACTAGCGGGAGGGCTGGAGCAGTTCTTC.